The text below deals with one T cell receptor (beta chain). This clonotype was counted a few times. No cognate antigen has been identified for it. No quality values exist for individual bases; no much larger clone is one base distant. From the cysteine through the phenylalanine, the CDR3 covers 13 amino acids. Just CDR3 DNA is preserved here, 39 bases in frame from base 1. V has 5 bases trimmed and J has 9 bases trimmed; junction bases matching no gene number 7. The germline V gene (reference sequence) provides CDR1 LGHDT and CDR2 YNNKEL. Receptor libraries were prepared by 5' RACE. The listed sequencing device is NextSeq 500. The TCR library protocol attached a unique molecular identifier to each TCR cDNA molecule to allow correction of PCR and sequencing errors. The authors processed their data as follows. TCR identification, UMI-based error correction and CDR3 extraction were performed with Decombinator tools. Expanded TCRs were defined as those above a frequency of 2 per 1,000, corresponding to the top 1% of the tumor frequency distribution. Renyi diversity was calculated using the R vegan package after each repertoire was subsampled 100 times to 5,000 TCRs. CDR3 similarity networks were constructed using string-kernel similarity of amino acid triplets, with links drawn between CDR3s whose pairwise similarity was above 0.82. The raw public reads went through TCRdb reprocessing: fastp at Q25, MiXCR clone calling, in-frame beta chains kept. Each CDR3 protein appears once, grouped with its most common genes and DNA. These V and J calls are TCRdb output, not the study's own analysis. In all, the sample holds roughly 80,000 distinct CDR3 sequences, and roughly 8% of those were seen once. Roughly 7% of the sample rests with the top ten.

These data belong to a study of spatial heterogeneity in lung cancer (dated by TCRdb to the late 2010s). A note on the overall study: Beta-chain transcripts were consistently detected in greater numbers than alpha-chain transcripts, which likely reflected higher beta-chain transcript abundance. In the raw uncorrected reads, each unique combination of TCR and UMI appeared more than ten times on average. In non-small cell lung cancer, the study made a quantitative comparison of TCR alpha and beta repertoires among multiple tumor regions, matched nontumor lung and blood. Nonsynonymous mutation counts, determined by whole-exome sequencing of tumor tissue, were related to features of the TCR repertoire. Both alpha and beta chains were TCR-sequenced in about 240 tumor regions, around 65 matched nontumor lung samples and roughly 50 PBMC samples obtained at surgery. Results the study describes overall, beyond this receptor: Confirming at a functional level the hypothesis that regional TCRs recognize regional mutations was considered to require additional single-cell paired TCR alpha and beta sequencing. Ubiquitous expanded tumor TCRs were detected in blood more often at tumor resection than at routine follow-up.

Read against the paper, the sample's time point label means: sample taken at primary tumor resection. Samples were obtained from around 72 patients with early-stage, untreated non-small cell lung cancer from the lung TRACERx cohort. TCR sequencing used whole RNA extracted from tumor and nontumor lung tissue, or from cryopreserved PBMC samples, without cell sorting. Only patients for whom sufficient RNA was available from at least two tumor regions were selected for TCR sequencing. This receptor was taken from a male donor with early-stage non-small cell lung cancer. The chain uses TRBV3-1 and TRBJ2-1; 7 bases in between match TRBD1. Sample: PBMCs, taken at surgery. The nucleotide sequence reads TGTGCCAGCAGCTTACAGGGGTCGGGTGAGCAGTTCTTC. It codes for CASSLQGSGEQFF.